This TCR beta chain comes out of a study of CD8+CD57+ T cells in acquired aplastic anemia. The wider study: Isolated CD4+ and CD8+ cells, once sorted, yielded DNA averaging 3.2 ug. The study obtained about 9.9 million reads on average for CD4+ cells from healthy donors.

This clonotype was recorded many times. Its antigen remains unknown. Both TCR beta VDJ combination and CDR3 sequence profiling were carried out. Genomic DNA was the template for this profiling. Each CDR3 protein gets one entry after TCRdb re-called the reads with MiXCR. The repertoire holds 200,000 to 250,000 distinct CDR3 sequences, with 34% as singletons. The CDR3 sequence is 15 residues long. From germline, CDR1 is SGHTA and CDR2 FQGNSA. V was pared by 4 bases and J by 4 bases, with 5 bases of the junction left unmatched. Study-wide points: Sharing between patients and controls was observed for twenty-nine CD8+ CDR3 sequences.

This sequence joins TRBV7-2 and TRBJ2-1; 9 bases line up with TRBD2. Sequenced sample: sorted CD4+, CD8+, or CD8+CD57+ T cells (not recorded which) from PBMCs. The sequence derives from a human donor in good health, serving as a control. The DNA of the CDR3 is TGTGCCAGCAGCTCCCTGGGACTAGCTTACAATGAGCAGTTCTTC. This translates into CASSSLGLAYNEQFF.